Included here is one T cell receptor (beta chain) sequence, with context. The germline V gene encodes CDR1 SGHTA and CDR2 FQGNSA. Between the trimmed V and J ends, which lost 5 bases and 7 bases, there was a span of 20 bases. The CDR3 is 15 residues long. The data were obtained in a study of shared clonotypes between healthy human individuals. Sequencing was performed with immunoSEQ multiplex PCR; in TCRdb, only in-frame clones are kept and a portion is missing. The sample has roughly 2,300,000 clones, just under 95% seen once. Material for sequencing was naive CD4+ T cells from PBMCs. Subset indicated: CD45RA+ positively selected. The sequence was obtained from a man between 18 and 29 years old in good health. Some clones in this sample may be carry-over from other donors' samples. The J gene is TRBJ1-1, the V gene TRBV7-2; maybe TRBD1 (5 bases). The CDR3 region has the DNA TGTGCCAGCAGCCGAAGCAGGGTTTACTACAATGAAGCTTTCTTT. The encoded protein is CASSRSRVYYNEAFF.